This T cell receptor (beta chain) came from a study of T cells in localized non-small cell lung cancer. Study-level points and caveats: In adjacent lung appeared a median around 60 of the top 100 tumor clones. With higher T cell density in blood came longer overall survival. Uninvolved adjacent lung had higher T cell clonality than tumor and all other tissues. Sequence data derive from only one tumor region, so heterogeneity remains possible.

V was clipped by 3 bases and J by 4 bases; unmatched bases: 12. The CDR3 has 17 residues. Germline V gene sequence: CDR1 SGDLS, CDR2 YYNGEE. Produced via immunoSEQ multiplex PCR; TCRdb's table is partial and in-frame only. The sample carries around 1,800 clones, 37% recorded once. Sample share makes this clone medium-sized (0.01 to 0.1%). What it binds is unknown. The clonotype originates from a female donor over 55 with stage I lung adenocarcinoma. This sample comprised lung tumor tissue, obtained before any cancer treatment. The chain has TRBV9 and TRBJ1-1; 10 bases match TRBD1. The CDR3 region has the DNA TGTGCCAGCAGCGACCAGGGACAGGGGCCCTTGGGCACTGAAGCTTTCTTT. Its protein product is CASSDQGQGPLGTEAFF.